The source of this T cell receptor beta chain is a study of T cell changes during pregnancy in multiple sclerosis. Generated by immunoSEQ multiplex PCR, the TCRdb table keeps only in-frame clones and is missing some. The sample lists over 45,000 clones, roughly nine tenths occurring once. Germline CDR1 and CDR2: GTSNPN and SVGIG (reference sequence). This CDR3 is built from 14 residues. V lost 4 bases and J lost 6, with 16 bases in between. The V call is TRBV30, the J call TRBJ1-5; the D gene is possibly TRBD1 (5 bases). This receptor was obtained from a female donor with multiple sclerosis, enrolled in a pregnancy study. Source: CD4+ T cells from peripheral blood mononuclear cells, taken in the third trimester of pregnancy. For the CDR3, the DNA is TGTGCCTGGAATTTTGGGGGGATGGCTCAGCCCCAGCATTTT. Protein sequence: CAWNFGGMAQPQHF.